These 18 T cell receptor beta chains originate from one sample sequenced in a study of blood T cells in healthy people across ages. The second PCR ran 7 to 11 cycles with a sample-barcoded 5' primer and J-beta primers. MiXCR, applied by TCRdb to the 5' RACE reads, yields one record per CDR3 protein. This sample yields 1 million or so distinct CDR3 sequences, of which 40% to 55% are seen a single time; about 19% belongs to the top ten. The sequencing input was blood. The receptors derive from a woman aged 60-75 years in good health.

In its sample, this clonotype was seen a few times. This chain connects TRBV12-3 or TRBV12-4 to TRBJ2-3; unclear D gene. This CDR3 contains 15 residues. V lost 6 bases and J lost 0, with 13 bases in between. CDR3 sequence reads: CASSPQAWSTDTQYF. The CDR3 region has the DNA TGTGCCAGCAGCCCCCAGGCCTGGAGCACAGATACGCAGTATTTT.

This chain uses TRBV15 with TRBJ1-1; no definite D call. V was cut by 3 bases and J by 4 bases, with 24 bases left in between. This CDR3 is built from 18 residues. The germline gives CDR1 LNHNV, CDR2 YYDKDF (reference sequence). The CDR3 DNA reads TGTGCCACCAGCAGTCACGAGCTTCCAGGCGTCGGGAGCACTGAAGCTTTCTTT. Protein: CATSSHELPGVGSTEAFF.

The chain links TRBV20-1 to TRBJ2-1; 14 positions agree with TRBD2. This CDR3 has 18 residues. Germline V gene sequence: CDR1 DFQATT, CDR2 SNEGSKA (reference sequence). Trimming at V came to 4 bases and at J to 5 bases, leaving 13 bases not matched to a gene. The CDR3 is CSATAGTSGRSRHNEQFF. The CDR3 DNA reads TGCAGTGCTACCGCAGGGACTAGCGGGAGATCGAGACACAATGAGCAGTTCTTC.

The chain combines TRBV7-2 with TRBJ2-7; D unresolved. The CDR3 consists of 14 residues. Between the trimmed V and J ends, which lost 1 base and 7 bases, there was a span of 14 bases. CDR1 SGHTA and CDR2 FQGNSA come from the germline V gene. The CDR3 DNA sequence: TGTGCCAGCAGCTTAGAAGGCTCTACGGATGAGCAGTACTTC. This translates into CASSLEGSTDEQYF.

V is TRBV5-1 and J is TRBJ2-1; 11 positions match TRBD2. Trimming cost V 0 bases and J 3 bases; bases outside gene matches: 14. CDR3 length equals 20 residues. Germline V lookup: CDR1 SGHRS, CDR2 YFSETQ. DNA for the CDR3: TGCGCCAGCAGCTTGGCCCCTACTACTAGCGGGAGACTCCGCTACAATGAGCAGTTCTTC. This encodes CASSLAPTTSGRLRYNEQFF.

The chain has TRBV12-3 or TRBV12-4 and TRBJ2-3; 10 bases fit TRBD2. The CDR3 runs 16 residues. V lost 3 bases and J lost 3; bases outside the gene matches: 6. The CDR3: CASSLASGSITDTQYF. Here the CDR3 DNA reads TGTGCCAGCAGTTTGGCTAGCGGGAGTATAACAGATACGCAGTATTTT.

This clonotype was detected a few times. CDR3 sequence (DNA): TGTGCCAGCAGTGCAACAGGGGTAGCGGGAGGAGGGTCCTACGAGCAGTACTTC. This translates into CASSATGVAGGGSYEQYF. V and J are TRBV6-1 and TRBJ2-7; 10 bases are a match to TRBD2. The CDR3 totals 18 residues. The J segment lost 1 base and the V segment lost 4 bases, leaving 13 bases of the junction unmatched. CDR1 and CDR2 from the germline V gene are MNHNS and SASEGT.

V is TRBV27 and J is TRBJ2-7; TRBD1 matches at 10 bases. V gave up 5 bases and J gave up 11 bases; unmatched junction bases: 18. This CDR3 contains 16 residues. CDR1 is MNHEY and CDR2 is SMNVEV in the germline V gene (reference sequence). As DNA, the CDR3 is TGTGCCAGCAGTAGCAGCCACCGGGACAGGGGTAAAGGGGAGTACTTC. This codes for CASSSSHRDRGKGEYF.

CDR3 DNA: TGCGCCAGCAGCATTGGCTCAGGGCAAGAGACCCAGTACTTC. Protein: CASSIGSGQETQYF. The V and J genes are TRBV5-1 and TRBJ2-5; a possible D gene is TRBD1 (5 bases). The CDR3 consists of 14 residues. Germline V gene data show CDR1 as SGHRS and CDR2 as YFSETQ. V dropped 4 bases and J dropped 2 bases, with 12 bases sitting between them. The full variable domain, rest sourced from reference TRBV5-1 and TRBJ2-5, is KAGVTQTPRYLIKTRGQQVTLSCSPISGHRSVSWYQQTPGQGLQFLFEYFSETQRNKGNFPGRFSGRQFSNSRSEMNVSTLELGDSALYLCASSIGSGQETQYFGPGTRLLVL.

A note on this clonotype: A read error may produce the germline difference seen at one junction end. The rearrangement joins TRBV3-1 to TRBJ1-2; D gene uncertain. The CDR3 sequence is 14 residues long. The V gene's germline CDR1 is LGHDT and CDR2 YNNKEL (reference sequence). CDR3 nucleotides: TGTGCCAGCAGCCAAAGTACCATCGGCTATGGCTACATCTTC. This sequence encodes CASSQSTIGYGYIF.

The V and J genes are TRBV10-1 and TRBJ2-1; D is ambiguous. Per the germline V gene, CDR1 is WNHNN and CDR2 is SYGVQD (reference sequence). This CDR3 has 16 residues. V dropped 3 bases and J dropped 5 bases, with 17 bases sitting between them. DNA of the CDR3: TGCGCCAGCAGTGACCAGTGGCGAGACACCGACAATGAGCAGTTCTTC. Protein: CASSDQWRDTDNEQFF.

V and J are TRBV15 and TRBJ2-7, with TRBD1 matching over 7 bases. The trim removed 0 bases at V and 1 base at J, leaving 15 bases unmatched. The CDR3 spans 19 residues. Germline CDR1 and CDR2: LNHNV and YYDKDF (reference sequence). CDR3 protein: CATSRDLVWGNRGSYEQYF. DNA of the CDR3: TGTGCCACCAGCAGAGATCTAGTGTGGGGGAACAGGGGATCCTACGAGCAGTACTTC.

Worth noting for this clonotype: Mismatch with germline at one junction end may stem from a read error. The chain links TRBV6-6 to TRBJ2-5, with a possible D match to TRBD2 (6 bases). The germline V gene has CDR1 MNHNY and CDR2 SVGAGI (reference sequence). This CDR3 is built from 14 residues. CDR3 in DNA: TGTGCCAGCAGTCCCGGGGGACGCCAAGAGACCCAGAACTTC. As protein: CASSPGGRQETQNF.

The chain employs TRBV10-3 and TRBJ1-1; D is ambiguous. V was shortened by 5 bases and J by 2 bases, with 9 bases between the two germline ends. CDR3 length: 13 amino acids. Germline V gene sequence: CDR1 ENHRY, CDR2 SYGVKD. CDR3 sequence reads: CAISLERNTEAFF. In DNA form, the CDR3 reads TGTGCCATCAGTCTAGAAAGAAACACTGAAGCTTTCTTT.

This clonotype was observed a few times. The chain recombines TRBV20-1 with TRBJ2-5; 7 bases agree with TRBD2. The CDR3 spans 12 residues. V shed 5 bases, J shed 9 bases, and the junction held 9 bases outside the gene matches. From germline, CDR1 is DFQATT and CDR2 SNEGSKA (reference sequence). CDR3 region: CSARGDHSAQYF. The CDR3 DNA is TGCAGTGCTCGGGGGGACCACTCGGCCCAGTACTTC.

The chain links TRBV20-1 to TRBJ2-1; D remains unclear. The V gene's germline CDR1 is DFQATT and CDR2 SNEGSKA (reference sequence). This CDR3 region has 12 residues. The V gene lost 2 bases and the J gene lost 4 bases, with 6 bases spanning the gap. CDR3 sequence (DNA): TGCAGTGCTAGATCACCGTACAATGAGCAGTTCTTC. It encodes CSARSPYNEQFF.

This rearrangement joins TRBV9 to TRBJ2-1; no firm D call. Germline V gene sequence: CDR1 SGDLS, CDR2 YYNGEE. This CDR3 comprises 15 residues. The V end was cut by 1 base, the J end by 2 bases, with 10 bases between. CDR3 coding DNA: TGTGCCAGCAGCGTAATGGAGAGCACCTACAATGAGCAGTTCTTC. Translating gives CASSVMESTYNEQFF. Complete variable domain (other parts from reference TRBV9 and TRBJ2-1): DSGVTQTPKHLITATGQRVTLRCSPRSGDLSVYWYQQSLDQGLQFLIQYYNGEERAKGNILERFSAQQFPDLHSELNLSSLELGDSALYFCASSVMESTYNEQFFGPGTRLTVL.

This chain joins TRBV7-9 and TRBJ2-4; D is perhaps TRBD1 (5 bases). The CDR3 runs to 15 residues. Per the germline V gene, CDR1 is SEHNR and CDR2 is FQNEAQ (reference sequence). V shed 1 base and J shed 7 bases, with 14 bases lying between them. The CDR3 DNA reads TGTGCCAGCAGCTTAGGAGACAGAGTGCGGAACATTCAGTACTTC. Its protein product is CASSLGDRVRNIQYF.